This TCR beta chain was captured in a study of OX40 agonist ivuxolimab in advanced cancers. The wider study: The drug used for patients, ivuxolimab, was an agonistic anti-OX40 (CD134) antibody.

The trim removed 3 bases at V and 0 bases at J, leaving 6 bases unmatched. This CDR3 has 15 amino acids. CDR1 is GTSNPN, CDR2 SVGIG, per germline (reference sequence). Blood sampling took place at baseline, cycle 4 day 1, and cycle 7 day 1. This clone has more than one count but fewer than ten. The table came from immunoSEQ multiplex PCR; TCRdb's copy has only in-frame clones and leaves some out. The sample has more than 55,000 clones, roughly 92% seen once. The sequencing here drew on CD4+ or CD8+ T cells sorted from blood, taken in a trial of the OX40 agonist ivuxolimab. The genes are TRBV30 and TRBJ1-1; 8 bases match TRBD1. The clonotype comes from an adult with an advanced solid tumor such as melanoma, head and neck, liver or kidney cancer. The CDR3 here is CAWSLGQGLNTEAFF. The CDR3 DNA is TGTGCCTGGAGCTTAGGACAGGGACTGAACACTGAAGCTTTCTTT.